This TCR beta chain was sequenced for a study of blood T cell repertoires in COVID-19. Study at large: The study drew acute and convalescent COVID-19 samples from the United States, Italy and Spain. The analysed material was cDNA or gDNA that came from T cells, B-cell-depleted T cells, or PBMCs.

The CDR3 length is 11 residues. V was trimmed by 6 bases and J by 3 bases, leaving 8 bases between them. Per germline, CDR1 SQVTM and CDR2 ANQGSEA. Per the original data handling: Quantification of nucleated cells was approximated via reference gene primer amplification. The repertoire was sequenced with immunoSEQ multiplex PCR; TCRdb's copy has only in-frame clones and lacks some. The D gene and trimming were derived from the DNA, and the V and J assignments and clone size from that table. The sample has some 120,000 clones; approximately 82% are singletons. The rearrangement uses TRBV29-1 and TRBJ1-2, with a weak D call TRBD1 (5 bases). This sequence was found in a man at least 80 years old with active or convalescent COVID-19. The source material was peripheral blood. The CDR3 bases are TGCAGCGTCGGGGGGTACTATGGCTACACCTTC. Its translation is CSVGGYYGYTF.